These T cell receptor beta chains were read from a single sample in a study of T cell responses to AZD1222 COVID-19 vaccine. Sequencing was performed with immunoSEQ multiplex PCR; in TCRdb, only in-frame clones are kept and a portion is missing. This sample carries around 150,000 clones, around 88% of them seen once, and the ten largest clones take approximately 3.1%. Here the sequenced sample was peripheral blood, taken on day 0 of MenACWY control vaccination. The receptors shown here come from an adult in good health. CDR3s leave out the opening cysteine and the closing phenylalanine or tryptophan. Each record gives: V gene, CDR3 protein.

>TRBV28
ASSTAPGTGIYEQY
>TRBV11-3
ASSLEGTVNTEAF
>TRBV7-9
ASSPTGYNEQF
>TRBV4-3
ASSQAVAGAGYEQY
>TRBV7-3
ASSPKSGNTIY
>TRBV11-1
ASRPLGGVMETQY
>TRBV3-1/TRBV3-2
ASSQSETQY
>TRBV14
ASSQVQGADYGYT
>TRBV30
AWGQNSGNTIY
>TRBV4-2
ASSPRLAGGPGTYNEQF
>TRBV5-1
ASNGLAGTIGTQY
>TRBV3-1/TRBV3-2
ASSLRGNDYGYT
>TRBV11-2
ASSLGISGRTGELF
>TRBV27
ASSFRGASYNEQF
>TRBV15
ATSKDLTGTGADEQY
>TRBV5-6
ASSLEQVMNTEAF
>TRBV6-5
ASSPGRTLTDTQY
>TRBV20-1
SASRWTGVLNTEAF